This T cell receptor (beta chain) was observed in a study of cytomegalovirus exposure and HLA in healthy donors. Study at large: A subsequent analysis stated that the 120 or so validation repertoires were run on the same platform as the approximately 710 first-cohort repertoires. General study results and limits: The listing of fewer than 200 TCR beta chains classed them as cytomegalovirus-associated. High specificity and sensitivity for cytomegalovirus status were reported for the classifier.

Regarding this clone: The target antigen is unknown.

Libraries were prepared by immunoSEQ multiplex PCR; TCRdb keeps only in-frame clonotypes and omits some of them. The data hold 95,000 to 150,000 clones, with roughly 93% observed a single time. V shed 2 bases, J shed 7 bases, and the junction held 7 bases outside the gene matches. The CDR3 sequence is 16 residues long. Germline V CDR1 and CDR2: MRHNA, SNTAGT. The gene calls are TRBV6-4 and TRBJ2-3; TRBD2 matches 12 bases. The sequenced sample consisted of PBMCs. The source is a woman aged 18-35 years in good health and CMV-seronegative. CDR3 sequence (DNA): TGTGCCAGCAGTGACGATGGGACTAGCGGGTCGCATACGCAGTATTTT. Its translation: CASSDDGTSGSHTQYF.